The 18 T cell receptor beta chains below come from one sample, sequenced in a study of blood T cell repertoires in COVID-19. Generated by immunoSEQ multiplex PCR, the TCRdb table keeps only in-frame clones and is missing some. The profile shows roughly 430,000 clones, roughly 86% of them singletons. Sequencing was performed on PBMCs or T cells enriched from blood (not recorded which). The receptor set was obtained from a woman in her thirties or forties with acute COVID-19.

This clone appeared a single time. The chain is built from TRBV25-1 and TRBJ1-2, with 10 bases fitting TRBD1. V was clipped by 0 bases and J by 8 bases; unmatched bases: 9. The CDR3 spans 16 residues. Germline V gives CDR1 MGHDK, CDR2 SYGVNS. CDR3 in amino acids: CASSEYTGTGVEGYTF. The CDR3 bases are TGTGCCAGCAGTGAATATACCGGGACAGGGGTTGAAGGCTACACCTTC.

The V gene is TRBV18, the J gene TRBJ1-2, with a weak D call TRBD1 (6 bases). CDR1 and CDR2 (germline): KGHSH, LQKENI. Trimming pared 2 bases from V and 0 bases from J, leaving 10 bases between. This CDR3 comprises 15 residues. CDR3 loop: CASSPRQVANYGYTF. The CDR3 DNA follows: TGTGCCAGCTCACCAAGACAGGTAGCTAACTATGGCTACACCTTC.

This chain links TRBV3-1 (or the pseudogene TRBV3-2) with TRBJ2-7; 12 bases map to TRBD2. Germline V gene sequence: CDR1 LGHDT, CDR2 YNNKEL (reference sequence). V shed 1 base and J 3 bases; nucleotides not matched to a gene: 1. The CDR3 is 15 residues long. The CDR3 bases are TGTGCCAGCAGCCAAGGGACTAGCGGGGTCTACGAGCAGTACTTC. Protein sequence: CASSQGTSGVYEQYF.

The chain couples TRBV27 to TRBJ1-2; the match to TRBD1 covers 9 bases. The CDR3 length is 14 residues. CDR1 and CDR2 from the germline V gene are MNHEY and SMNVEV (reference sequence). V was clipped by 4 bases and J by 4 bases; unmatched bases: 4. The DNA of the CDR3 is TGTGCCAGCAGTTACAGGGGGCAAACCTATGGCTACACCTTC. Protein sequence: CASSYRGQTYGYTF.

The rearrangement links TRBV29-1 to TRBJ2-5, with TRBD1 matching over 8 bases. This CDR3 comprises 15 residues. The V segment lost 1 base and the J segment 4 bases; nucleotides outside the gene matches: 8. Germline assignment: CDR1 SQVTM and CDR2 ANQGSEA. CDR3 residues: CSVEGRQGFGETQYF. The CDR3 DNA reads TGCAGCGTTGAAGGGCGACAGGGGTTCGGAGAGACCCAGTACTTC.

This chain uses TRBV7-9 with TRBJ1-4; tentatively, D is TRBD1 (5 bases). Germline V lookup: CDR1 SEHNR, CDR2 FQNEAQ (reference sequence). This CDR3 is built from 15 residues. Trimming shortened V by 6 bases and J by 5 bases, and 16 bases separated the two germline ends. In nucleotides, the CDR3 is TGTGCCAGCAGATCAGACAGTATAAGAAATGAAAAACTGTTTTTT. Translation gives CASRSDSIRNEKLFF.

The chain combines TRBV5-6 with TRBJ1-5; D is possibly TRBD1 (6 bases). Deletions cut 0 bases from V and 3 bases from J, with 10 bases between. The CDR3 covers 15 residues. Per germline, CDR1 SGHDT and CDR2 YYEEEE. The DNA for the CDR3 is TGTGCCAGCAGCTTGGGACAGGTCGTCAATCAGCCCCAGCATTTT. It yields the protein CASSLGQVVNQPQHF. The variable domain in full, with the rest retrieved from reference TRBV5-6 and TRBJ1-5, is DAGVTQSPTHLIKTRGQQVTLRCSPKSGHDTVSWYQQALGQGPQFIFQYYEEEERQRGNFPDRFSGHQFPNYSSELNVNALLLGDSALYLCASSLGQVVNQPQHFGDGTRLSIL.

The rearrangement links TRBV14 to TRBJ1-2, with a tentative D call TRBD1 (6 bases). This CDR3 has 15 residues. Germline CDR1 is SGHDN and CDR2 is FVKESK. V lost 2 bases and J 6 bases, leaving 16 bases between the germline ends. This CDR3 is CASSQPGTSLNGYTF. In nucleotides, the CDR3 is TGTGCCAGCAGCCAACCGGGGACATCATTAAATGGCTACACCTTC.

The J gene is TRBJ2-7, the V gene TRBV10-3; tentative D call: TRBD1 (6 bases). This CDR3 region has 14 residues. Germline V gives CDR1 ENHRY, CDR2 SYGVKD. V gave up 4 bases and J gave up 2 bases, with 12 bases separating them. CDR3 protein: CAISGLAGAYEQYF. The CDR3 bases are TGTGCCATCAGTGGGTTGGCAGGGGCCTACGAGCAGTACTTC.

As regards this clone: The sample contains more than one DNA sequence encoding this CDR3. This sequence joins TRBV5-1 and TRBJ1-1; D may be TRBD1 (6 bases). The CDR3 contains 14 residues. Germline lookup yields CDR1 SGHRS and CDR2 YFSETQ. Trimming removed 0 bases at V and 5 bases at J, with 11 bases between. CDR3 nucleotides: TGCGCCAGCAGCTTGGGAGGGGGTGGAACTGAAGCTTTCTTT. Translation: CASSLGGGGTEAFF.

The V gene is TRBV30, the J gene TRBJ1-2; 7 bases match TRBD1. Germline assignment: CDR1 GTSNPN and CDR2 SVGIG (reference sequence). The CDR3 loop spans 12 amino acids. J was trimmed by 5 bases and V by 7 bases; bases with no gene match: 7. The CDR3 region is CASEQGWYGYTF. In DNA, the CDR3 is TGTGCCTCGGAACAGGGGTGGTATGGCTACACCTTC.

The rearrangement joins TRBV19 to TRBJ1-4, with TRBD1 matching 9 bases. The CDR3 spans 16 residues. Germline V gene sequence: CDR1 LNHDA, CDR2 SQIVND (reference sequence). Trimming removed 3 bases from V and 4 bases from J; junction bases left unmatched: 6. The DNA of the CDR3 is TGTGCCAGTAGTATTACGACAGGGGGAGGTAATGAAAAACTGTTTTTT. This codes for CASSITTGGGNEKLFF.

V is TRBV30 and J is TRBJ2-3; D uncertain. Trimming took 2 bases from V and 2 from J, leaving 5 bases between them. The CDR3 is made up of 12 amino acids. The germline V gene encodes CDR1 GTSNPN and CDR2 SVGIG (reference sequence). The CDR3 protein is CAWSRLTDTQYF. The CDR3 DNA sequence: TGTGCCTGGAGTAGACTCACAGATACGCAGTATTTT.

The V and J genes are TRBV13 and TRBJ2-7; 7 bases align to TRBD1. From germline, CDR1 is PRHDT and CDR2 FYEKMQ (reference sequence). The CDR3 consists of 17 residues. With 0 bases clipped from V and 1 base from J, the junction kept 9 bases outside the gene matches. In nucleotides, the CDR3 is TGTGCCAGCAGCTTAGGCCGTGTGGGACAGCTATCCTACGAGCAGTACTTC. Protein: CASSLGRVGQLSYEQYF.

The chain links TRBV7-6 to TRBJ2-4; D is possibly TRBD1 (5 bases). Trimming removed 5 bases from V and 0 bases from J, with 17 bases in between. There are 17 residues in the CDR3. The germline gives CDR1 SGHVS, CDR2 FNYEAQ. In DNA form, the CDR3 reads TGTGCCAGCAGCGCCGACGAACAGGTGCTAGCCAAAAACATTCAGTACTTC. This sequence encodes CASSADEQVLAKNIQYF.

Regarding this clone: The sample has other DNA sequences that encode this CDR3 too. The rearrangement uses TRBV7-8 and TRBJ2-3; no clear D. Germline CDR1 reads SGHVS; CDR2 reads FQNEAQ. V gave up 5 bases and J gave up 0 bases, with 3 bases separating them. The CDR3 extends over 12 amino acids. The CDR3 loop reads CASSPSTDTQYF. CDR3 sequence (DNA): TGTGCCAGCAGCCCTAGCACAGATACGCAGTATTTT.

This chain uses TRBV7-8 with TRBJ1-1; 8 nucleotides align to TRBD1. The V gene's germline CDR1 is SGHVS and CDR2 FQNEAQ. The J segment lost 4 bases and the V segment lost 2 bases, leaving 12 bases of the junction unmatched. The CDR3 extends over 17 amino acids. The chain's CDR3 is CASSLLGRGRRGTEAFF. DNA for the CDR3: TGTGCCAGCAGCTTATTGGGCAGGGGGCGCCGGGGCACTGAAGCTTTCTTT.

Only one count was recorded for this clone. The chain employs TRBV18 and TRBJ1-1; no definite D call. Between the trimmed V and J ends, which lost 3 bases and 1 base, there was a span of 9 bases. Germline lookup yields CDR1 KGHSH and CDR2 LQKENI. This CDR3 region has 14 residues. The CDR3 coding sequence is TGTGCCAGCTCACCCGGGGTAAGGAACACTGAAGCTTTCTTT. It translates to CASSPGVRNTEAFF.